This is a list of T cell receptor beta chains from one sample in a study of blood T cell repertoires in COVID-19. The assay was immunoSEQ multiplex PCR, and TCRdb's table has in-frame clones only and misses some. The table records approximately 530,000 clones, 85% to 90% of them present only once. The sample comprised peripheral blood. These receptors were obtained from a woman aged 45-65 years with COVID-19, enrolled during active disease. The CDR3 runs from the conserved cysteine through the conserved F or W. A D gene is named only where the DNA matches it firmly. Some rows mark clone size as missing; the rest say once, few, many or name a class of expanded clone.

d_gene,v_gene,abundance,j_gene,CDR3nt,CDR3aa
NA,TRBV15,once,TRBJ2-7,TGTGCCACCAGCAGAGGATTGATCAGGGGACCCTACGAGCAGTACTTC,CATSRGLIRGPYEQYF
NA,TRBV29-1,NA,TRBJ1-1,TGCAGCGTTCACTCTGGGGCCTACAAAGCTTTCTTT,CSVHSGAYKAFF
NA,TRBV9,NA,TRBJ2-1,TGTGCCAGCAGCGTAGTGTCGCAGGGTATATACAATGAGCAGTTCTTC,CASSVVSQGIYNEQFF
TRBD1,TRBV28,NA,TRBJ1-4,TGTGCCAGCAGAAAAGGGACAGGGACGACTGAAAAACTGTTTTTT,CASRKGTGTTEKLFF
NA,TRBV5-5,NA,TRBJ1-1,TGTGCCAGCAGCTTGGACTTCTACTCTTTTATTGAAGCTTTCTTT,CASSLDFYSFIEAFF
NA,TRBV7-2,NA,TRBJ1-3,TGTGCCAGCAGCCTTGGCCCCGTAAACACCATATATTTT,CASSLGPVNTIYF
NA,TRBV12-5,NA,TRBJ2-7,TGTGCTAGTGGTCGAGGGTATCCGGACGAGCAGTACTTC,CASGRGYPDEQYF
NA,TRBV6-5,NA,TRBJ2-7,TGTGCCAGCAAACGGGGGGCACCCTACGAGCAGTACTTC,CASKRGAPYEQYF
TRBD1,TRBV4-1,NA,TRBJ1-2,TGCGCCAGCAGCCAGCGGGACAGGGGGCGTGAGGGCTACACCTTC,CASSQRDRGREGYTF
TRBD1,TRBV7-2,NA,TRBJ2-7,TGTGCCAGCAGCTACATGACAGGGGAGTTCGGCGAGCAGTACTTC,CASSYMTGEFGEQYF
NA,TRBV6-6,NA,TRBJ1-1,TGTGCCAGCAGTTCCCCTACGAGCTCCGAAGCTTTCTTT,CASSSPTSSEAFF
TRBD1,TRBV29-1,NA,TRBJ1-5,TGCAGCGTTCAACAGGACAGGCCCGGGCCCCAGCATTTT,CSVQQDRPGPQHF
NA,TRBV6-5,NA,TRBJ1-1,TGTGCCAGCAGTTACTCGGAGTCGGACACTGAAGCTTTCTTT,CASSYSESDTEAFF
TRBD1,TRBV5-6,NA,TRBJ2-5,TGTGCCAGCAGCTGGGGGACAGGGGGCGGAGAGACCCAGTACTTC,CASSWGTGGGETQYF
TRBD1,TRBV18,NA,TRBJ2-7,TGTGCCAGCTCGTCTCGCCGGACAGGGGACGACGAGCAGTACTTC,CASSSRRTGDDEQYF
NA,TRBV6-6,NA,TRBJ2-5,TGTGCCAGCAGTCTCGGGGTGTACCAAGAGACCCAGTACTTC,CASSLGVYQETQYF
NA,TRBV7-3,once,TRBJ1-1,TGTGCCAGCAGCTCACTACGTGGCACTGAAGCTTTCTTT,CASSSLRGTEAFF
TRBD2,TRBV7-9,few,TRBJ2-5,TGTGCCAGCAGCCCGCCGGCGGGGGAAGAGACCCAGTACTTC,CASSPPAGEETQYF
NA,TRBV5-5,once,TRBJ1-2,TGTGCCAGCAAGGTGGGGGGAGAAGAGTATGGCTACACCTTC,CASKVGGEEYGYTF
NA,TRBV5-4,once,TRBJ1-1,TGTGCCAGCAGCTACCGGGACAAGAACACTGAAGCTTTCTTT,CASSYRDKNTEAFF
NA,TRBV4-1,NA,TRBJ1-6,TGCGCCAGCAGCCAAGGGGGGGGGAATTCACCCCTCCACTTT,CASSQGGGNSPLHF
TRBD2,TRBV10-3,NA,TRBJ2-1,TGTGCCATCAGTGGGGGTAGCGGGGGGGACAATGAGCAGTTCTTC,CAISGGSGGDNEQFF
NA,TRBV4-2,NA,TRBJ1-2,TGTGCCAGCAGCCAACCCGCCAGGAGGGAGGGCTACACCTTC,CASSQPARREGYTF
NA,TRBV13,NA,TRBJ1-1,TGTGCCAGCAGCCACCTGGGAGGTGGGAACACTGAAGCTTTCTTT,CASSHLGGGNTEAFF
NA,TRBV29-1,once,TRBJ1-2,TGCAGCGTTGGAGGCGTGGGCTATGGCTACACCTTC,CSVGGVGYGYTF
NA,TRBV5-1,few,TRBJ1-3,TGCGCCAGCAGCCCCTCCGGGGGAAAAGGAAACACCATATATTTT,CASSPSGGKGNTIYF
TRBD2,TRBV19,NA,TRBJ2-7,TGTGCCAGTAGTACGGCTAGCGGATACGAGCAGTACTTC,CASSTASGYEQYF
NA,TRBV27,NA,TRBJ1-2,TGTGCCAGCAGTTTTGGGTCAGGAGGGGTCTATGGCTACACCTTC,CASSFGSGGVYGYTF
TRBD1,TRBV6-5,few,TRBJ1-2,TGTGCCAGCAGTCGGGACAGGGGTAACTATGGCTACACCTTC,CASSRDRGNYGYTF
NA,TRBV7-9,NA,TRBJ1-4,TGTGCCAGCACCCCGTCGTTGGAAAAACTGTTTTTT,CASTPSLEKLFF
NA,TRBV2,NA,TRBJ1-4,TGTGCCAGCAGTGATACGGGGACTAATGAAAAACTGTTTTTT,CASSDTGTNEKLFF
NA,TRBV29-1,few,TRBJ2-7,TGCAGCGTTGCCTCGGACAGCCGGAAGTACTTC,CSVASDSRKYF
TRBD1,TRBV19,NA,TRBJ1-3,TGTGCCAGTAGTACCTACTTCCGGGACAGGGGTTCCTCTGGAAACACCATATATTTT,CASSTYFRDRGSSGNTIYF
NA,TRBV29-1,NA,TRBJ2-1,TGCAGCGTTCCTCTCCCGGGGAATGAGCAGTTCTTC,CSVPLPGNEQFF
TRBD1,TRBV3-1/TRBV3-2,NA,TRBJ2-7,TGTGCCAGCAGCCAGACAGGGGCATCCGAGCAGTACTTC,CASSQTGASEQYF
TRBD1,TRBV30,NA,TRBJ1-2,TGTGCCGGAACTTGGACAGGGTATGGCTACACCTTC,CAGTWTGYGYTF
NA,TRBV27,NA,TRBJ2-7,TGTGCCAGCAGTTTAGGCCAGGGATCCATCGAGCAGTACTTC,CASSLGQGSIEQYF
TRBD1,TRBV3-1/TRBV3-2,NA,TRBJ2-7,TGTGCCAGCAGCCAAGTCTTGGGACAGGGCTACGAGCAGTACTTC,CASSQVLGQGYEQYF
TRBD1,TRBV28,NA,TRBJ2-7,TGTGCCAGCGGAACCCGGGACAGGGTGGGGGAGCAGTACTTC,CASGTRDRVGEQYF
NA,TRBV23-1,NA,TRBJ2-7,TGCGCCAGCAGTCACTTCGACAGCCCCTACGAGCAGTACTTC,CASSHFDSPYEQYF
TRBD1,TRBV28,NA,TRBJ1-3,TGTGCCAGCAGTGCAGGGGGTTACTCTGGAAACACCATATATTTT,CASSAGGYSGNTIYF
TRBD1,TRBV2,NA,TRBJ2-7,TGTGCCAGCAGAGACCGGGACAGGGACGAGCAGTACTTC,CASRDRDRDEQYF
NA,TRBV24-1,NA,TRBJ2-7,TGTGCCACCACCCCGGGTCCCGGGCAGTACTTC,CATTPGPGQYF
TRBD1,TRBV5-1,NA,TRBJ1-1,TGCGCCAGCAGCCTCCTGGGACAGGGAAGAGAAGCTTTCTTT,CASSLLGQGREAFF
NA,TRBV7-6,NA,TRBJ1-2,TGTGCCAGCAGCCTGACACAGGGCGACTATGGCTACACCTTC,CASSLTQGDYGYTF
NA,TRBV18,NA,TRBJ2-7,TGTGCCAGCTCACCCCAGGGGGGAGGCCTCGGCTACGAGCAGTACTTC,CASSPQGGGLGYEQYF